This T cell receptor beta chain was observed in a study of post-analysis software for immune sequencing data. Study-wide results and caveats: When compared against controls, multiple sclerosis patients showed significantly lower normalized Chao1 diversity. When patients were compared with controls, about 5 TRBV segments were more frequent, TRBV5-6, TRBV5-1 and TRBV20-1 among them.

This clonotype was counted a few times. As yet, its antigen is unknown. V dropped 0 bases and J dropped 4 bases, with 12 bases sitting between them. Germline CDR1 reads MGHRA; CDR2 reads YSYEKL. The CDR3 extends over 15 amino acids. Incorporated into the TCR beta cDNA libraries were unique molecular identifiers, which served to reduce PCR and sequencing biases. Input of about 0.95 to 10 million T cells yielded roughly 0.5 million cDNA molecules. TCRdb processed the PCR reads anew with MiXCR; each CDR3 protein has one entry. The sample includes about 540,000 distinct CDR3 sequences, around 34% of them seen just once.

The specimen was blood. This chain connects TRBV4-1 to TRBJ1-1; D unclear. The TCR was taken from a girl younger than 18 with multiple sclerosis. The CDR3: CASSQETRLGTEAFF. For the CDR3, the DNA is TGCGCCAGCAGCCAAGAGACCAGGCTTGGCACTGAAGCTTTCTTT.